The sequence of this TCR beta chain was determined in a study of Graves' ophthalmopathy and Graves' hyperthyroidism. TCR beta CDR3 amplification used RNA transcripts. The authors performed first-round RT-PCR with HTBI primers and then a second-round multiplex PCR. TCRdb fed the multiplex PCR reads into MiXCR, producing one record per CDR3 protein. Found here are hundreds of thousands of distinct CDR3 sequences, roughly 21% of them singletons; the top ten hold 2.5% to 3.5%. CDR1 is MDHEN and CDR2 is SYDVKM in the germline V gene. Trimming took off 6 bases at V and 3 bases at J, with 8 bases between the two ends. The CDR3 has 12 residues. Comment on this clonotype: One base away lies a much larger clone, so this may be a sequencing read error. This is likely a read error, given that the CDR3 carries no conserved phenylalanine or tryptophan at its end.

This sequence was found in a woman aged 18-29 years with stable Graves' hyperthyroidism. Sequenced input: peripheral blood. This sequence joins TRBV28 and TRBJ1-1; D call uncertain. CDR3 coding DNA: TGTGCCAGCAGACCCTCATACACTGAAGCTTTCTAT. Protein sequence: CASRPSYTEAFY.